The clone carrying this T cell receptor (beta chain) has at least ten counts. Its target is unknown. These data are taken from a study of T cell repertoires in cytomegalovirus infection. Study details: A matching HLA type, together with CMV infection, was signaled by public TCR beta signatures. General observations from the study: HLA-C-restricted CMV-specific TCR beta clonotypes prevailed in the ex vivo response.

TCRdb re-derived calls from the reads in MiXCR, one entry per CDR3 protein. The data show some 250,000 distinct CDR3 sequences, approximately 9.2% seen once. The germline gives CDR1 SGHTA, CDR2 FQGNSA. This CDR3 has 15 amino acids. The V and J ends lost 4 bases and 5 bases, in that order; junction bases with no gene match: 8. The sequence derives from a human donor in good health (CMV status not recorded). Some clones in this sample may be carry-over from other donors' samples. V gene TRBV7-2 combines with J gene TRBJ2-1; TRBD2 matches 7 bases. The sample was PBMCs. This CDR3 is CASSSPSGRNNEQFF. DNA of the CDR3: TGTGCCAGCAGCTCCCCTAGCGGAAGGAACAATGAGCAGTTCTTC.